What follows is one T cell receptor beta chain and its context. Sequencing used immunoSEQ multiplex PCR; TCRdb keeps in-frame clones, though not all of them. The sample lists some 980,000 clones, over 75% seen once, with approximately 1.5% in the top ten. The germline V gene has CDR1 SGHKS and CDR2 YYEKEE (reference sequence). The CDR3 has 16 residues. V dropped 4 bases and J dropped 4 bases, with 21 bases sitting between them. The sample originates from a study of shared clonotypes between healthy human individuals. The TCR originated in a man aged 18 to 35 in good health. The chain is built from TRBV5-5 and TRBJ2-7; tentatively, D is TRBD1 or TRBD2 (10 bases each). Input material: memory CD4+ T cells sorted from blood. Subset denoted: CD45RA-negative fraction. CDR3 protein: CASSLELAGQGYEQYF. The CDR3 nucleotides are TGTGCCAGCAGCCTGGAACTAGCGGGACAGGGGTACGAGCAGTACTTC.